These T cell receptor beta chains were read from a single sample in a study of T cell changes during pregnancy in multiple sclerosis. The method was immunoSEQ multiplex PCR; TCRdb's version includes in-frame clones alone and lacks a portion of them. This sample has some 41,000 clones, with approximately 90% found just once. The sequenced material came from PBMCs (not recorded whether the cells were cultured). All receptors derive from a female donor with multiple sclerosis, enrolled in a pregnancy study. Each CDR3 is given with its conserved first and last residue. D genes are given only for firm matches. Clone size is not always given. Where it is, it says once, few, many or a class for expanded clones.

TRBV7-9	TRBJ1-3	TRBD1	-	TGTGCCAGCAGCTTTGACAGGGGAACTGGAAACACCATATATTTT	CASSFDRGTGNTIYF
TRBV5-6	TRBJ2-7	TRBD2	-	TGTGCCAGCAGCTTCCCGAGCGGGGGTACCTACGAGCAGTACTTC	CASSFPSGGTYEQYF
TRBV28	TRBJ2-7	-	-	TGTGCCAGCAGGCCGACCGGGACGGGAACCTACGAGCAGTACTTC	CASRPTGTGTYEQYF
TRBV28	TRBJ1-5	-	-	TGTGCCAGCGGAGGCGCGCCCGATCAGCCCCAGCATTTT	CASGGAPDQPQHF
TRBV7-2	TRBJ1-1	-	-	TGTGCCAGCAGTGATTGGAGGGGGACTGAAGCTTTCTTT	CASSDWRGTEAFF
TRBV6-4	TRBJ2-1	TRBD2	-	TGTGCCAGCAGTGACGGGGGGGGGAGAGGTTACAATGAGCAGTTCTTC	CASSDGGGRGYNEQFF
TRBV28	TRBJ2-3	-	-	TGTGCCAGCAACCTTAGCGGAGTCACAGATACGCAGTATTTT	CASNLSGVTDTQYF
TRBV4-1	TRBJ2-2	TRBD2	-	TGCGCCAGCAGCCCCGCACTAGCGGACACCGGGGAGCTGTTTTTT	CASSPALADTGELFF
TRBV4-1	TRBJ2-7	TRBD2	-	TGCGCCAGCAGCCAAGTTTTCCCAGCTAGCGGGACTTACGAGCAGTACTTC	CASSQVFPASGTYEQYF
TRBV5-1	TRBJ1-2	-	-	TGCGCCAGCAGCTTGGTGGAGGGGTTGGATGGCTACACCTTC	CASSLVEGLDGYTF
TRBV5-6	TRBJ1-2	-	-	TGTGCCAGCAGCTTGTTCCAGGCGTCTGGCTACACCTTC	CASSLFQASGYTF
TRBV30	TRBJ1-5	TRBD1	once	TGTGCCTGGGGCGGGACAGGGGGCGATCAGCCCCAGCATTTT	CAWGGTGGDQPQHF
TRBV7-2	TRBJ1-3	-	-	TGTGCCAGCAGCCCCCTAGTAATCTCGGGAAACACCATATATTTT	CASSPLVISGNTIYF
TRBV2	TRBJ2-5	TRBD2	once	TGTGCCAGCAGTGAAACCTTGGCTAGCGGGATGAGGGAGACCCAGTACTTC	CASSETLASGMRETQYF